This T cell receptor beta chain was sequenced in a study of T-cell memory formation after mild COVID-19. This clonotype came up a few times. The antigen is not known. General study points: Clones that contracted from day 15 to 85 were balanced CD4/CD8, while later expanders leaned CD4+. CD4+ contracting clones were mainly CM and EM; CD8+ ones, EMRA. Memory sampled before infection contained some responding clones, suggesting cross-reactive memory joined.

Barcoded TCR alpha and TCR beta cDNA libraries with UMIs came from 5'RACE using constant-segment primers. TCRdb re-analysed the 5' RACE reads in MiXCR, keeping a single row per CDR3 protein. The sample records 250,000 to 300,000 distinct CDR3 sequences, about 16% being singletons. The sample consisted of PBMCs or a T cell subset sorted from them (not recorded which). This receptor was identified in a man aged 18 to 29 who had mild COVID-19 (a few samples of this study predate the infection). Cell type and time point are not known.

The CDR3 region has the DNA TGTGCCAGCAGTTACTCGACGTGGGGGTACGAGCAGTACTTC. Translated, it gives CASSYSTWGYEQYF. The V call is TRBV6-5, the J call TRBJ2-7; tentatively, D is TRBD1 or TRBD2 (5 bases each). From germline, CDR1 is MNHEY and CDR2 SVGAGI. The CDR3 length is 14 residues. V gave up 0 bases and J gave up 4 bases, with 10 bases separating them.